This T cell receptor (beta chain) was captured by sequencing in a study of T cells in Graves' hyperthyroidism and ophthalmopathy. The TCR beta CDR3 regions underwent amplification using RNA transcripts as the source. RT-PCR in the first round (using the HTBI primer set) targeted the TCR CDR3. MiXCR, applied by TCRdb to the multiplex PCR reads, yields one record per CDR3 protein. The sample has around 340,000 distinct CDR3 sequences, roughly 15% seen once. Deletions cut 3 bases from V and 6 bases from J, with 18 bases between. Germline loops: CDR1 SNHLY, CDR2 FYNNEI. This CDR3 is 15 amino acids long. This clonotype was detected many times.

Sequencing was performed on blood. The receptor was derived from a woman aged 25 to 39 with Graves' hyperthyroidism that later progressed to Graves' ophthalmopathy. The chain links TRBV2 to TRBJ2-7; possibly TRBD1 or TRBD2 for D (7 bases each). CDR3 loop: CASSDHQGGPGEQYF. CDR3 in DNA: TGTGCCAGCAGTGACCATCAGGGGGGGCCAGGCGAGCAGTACTTC.